The rows below give T cell receptor beta chains drawn from one sample of a study of human T cells and chemical hapten exposure. TCRdb reprocessed the RACE reads via MiXCR and lists one record per CDR3 protein. The sample yields under 200,000 distinct CDR3 sequences, more than 14% seen once. Material: whole blood, obtained in connection with sensitization to the hapten diphenylcyclopropenone (DPC). The receptors come from a woman aged 25-40 years with alopecia areata. Some clones in this sample may be carry-over from other donors' samples. Both conserved end residues are part of each CDR3. Each record gives: V gene, D gene, J gene, clone size, CDR3 length, CDR3 protein, CDR3 DNA. The D gene is left open where the match is weak. Clone size is shown for a subset of rows, as once, few, many or a class of expanded clone.

>TRBV6-2/TRBV6-3|TRBD2|TRBJ2-1|NA|16
CASSLHTSGRGNEQFF
TGTGCCAGCAGCCTCCATACTAGCGGGAGAGGTAATGAGCAGTTCTTC
>TRBV6-5|NA|TRBJ1-1|NA|14
CASRDRYGSTEAFF
TGTGCCAGCAGAGACAGGTATGGTTCCACTGAAGCTTTCTTT
>TRBV7-2|NA|TRBJ2-1|few|13
CASSLVGGGEQFF
TGTGCCAGCAGCTTAGTAGGCGGCGGTGAGCAGTTCTTC
>TRBV9|TRBD1|TRBJ1-1|many|15
CASSATGTENTEAFF
TGTGCCAGCAGCGCGACCGGGACAGAAAACACTGAAGCTTTCTTT
>TRBV4-3|NA|TRBJ1-2|few|15
CASSQARRGQDGYTF
TGCGCCAGCAGCCAGGCCCGCCGGGGGCAGGATGGCTACACCTTC
>TRBV19|NA|TRBJ1-5|many|16
CASSISGLESNQPQHF
TGTGCCAGTAGTATATCAGGGTTGGAAAGCAATCAGCCCCAGCATTTT
>TRBV12-3/TRBV12-4|TRBD1|TRBJ1-1|many|15
CASSLLRDRGTEAFF
TGTGCCAGCAGTCTACTCCGGGACAGGGGCACTGAAGCTTTCTTT
>TRBV18|NA|TRBJ2-5|many|16
CASSPWGPQVGETQYF
TGTGCCAGCTCACCATGGGGACCCCAGGTTGGAGAGACCCAGTACTTC
>TRBV5-1|TRBD1|TRBJ2-7|NA|14
CASSFGQGIYEQYF
TGCGCCAGCAGCTTCGGACAGGGCATCTACGAGCAGTACTTC
>TRBV29-1|NA|TRBJ1-1|few|12
CSVVGANTEAFF
TGCAGCGTTGTGGGGGCGAACACTGAAGCTTTCTTT
>TRBV6-6|TRBD1|TRBJ1-5|few|16
CASSLVQGAGNQPQHF
TGTGCCAGCAGTCTCGTCCAGGGGGCTGGTAATCAGCCCCAGCATTTT
>TRBV19|TRBD1|TRBJ2-7|few|16
CASSIAGTGGGYEQYF
TGTGCCAGTAGTATAGCGGGGACAGGGGGCGGCTACGAGCAGTACTTC
>TRBV2|TRBD1|TRBJ2-5|many|15
CASSPRTGLQETQYF
TGTGCCAGCAGCCCACGGACAGGGCTTCAAGAGACCCAGTACTTC
>TRBV19|NA|TRBJ1-2|many|14
CASKGVRDVYGYTF
TGTGCCAGTAAAGGGGTCAGGGACGTCTATGGCTACACCTTC
>TRBV7-2|TRBD2|TRBJ2-5|few|16
CASSLGGGLPPETQYF
TGTGCCAGCAGCTTAGGCGGGGGGCTCCCCCCCGAGACCCAGTACTTC
>TRBV20-1|TRBD1|TRBJ1-2|many|11
CSASDRGLTTF
TGCAGTGCTAGTGACAGGGGCCTTACCACCTTC
>TRBV20-1|TRBD1|TRBJ2-1|few|15
CSARDYRGRVDEQFF
TGCAGTGCTAGAGACTACAGGGGTCGCGTAGATGAGCAGTTCTTC
>TRBV7-6|TRBD1|TRBJ1-3|few|16
CASSTSTGAAGNTIYF
TGTGCCAGCAGCACCTCGACAGGGGCAGCTGGAAACACCATATATTTT
>TRBV3-1|TRBD1|TRBJ2-7|NA|12
CASSQRTGTKYF
TGTGCCAGCAGCCAGAGGACAGGGACGAAGTACTTC
>TRBV7-2|NA|TRBJ1-3|few|15
CASSLVVRSGNTIYF
TGTGCCAGCAGCTTAGTAGTCAGATCTGGAAACACCATATATTTT
>TRBV10-1|TRBD1|TRBJ2-1|few|17
CASSETYGGTGYNEQFF
TGCGCCAGCAGTGAGACGTACGGCGGGACAGGCTACAATGAGCAGTTCTTC
>TRBV7-2|TRBD2|TRBJ2-3|NA|16
CASSLTTAGGADTQYF
TGTGCCAGCAGCTTAACGACAGCGGGGGGGGCAGATACGCAGTATTTT
>TRBV20-1|NA|TRBJ1-1|few|13
CSARDRATYSAFF
TGCAGTGCTAGAGATAGGGCAACCTATAGCGCTTTCTTT
>TRBV29-1|TRBD1|TRBJ2-5|NA|13
CSVRGQGQETQYF
TGCAGCGTTCGGGGACAGGGCCAAGAGACCCAGTACTTC
>TRBV5-1|TRBD2|TRBJ2-1|many|16
CASSSSLAGIHNEQFF
TGCGCCAGCAGCTCCTCACTAGCGGGGATACACAATGAGCAGTTCTTC
>TRBV7-9|NA|TRBJ2-2|NA|13
CASSFGGAGELFF
TGTGCCAGCAGCTTCGGGGGAGCCGGGGAGCTGTTTTTT
>TRBV5-4|TRBD1|TRBJ2-3|few|14
CASNPGGATDTQYF
TGTGCCAGCAATCCAGGGGGCGCGACAGATACGCAGTATTTT
>TRBV10-3|TRBD1|TRBJ2-6|few|16
CAIRDSVDSGANVLTF
TGTGCCATCCGGGACAGTGTTGACTCTGGGGCCAACGTCCTGACTTTC
>TRBV12-3/TRBV12-4|TRBD2|TRBJ2-1|NA|15
CASSFLGLADNEQFF
TGTGCCAGCAGTTTTCTCGGACTAGCGGACAATGAGCAGTTCTTC